The 2 T cell receptor beta chains reported below all come from one sample, sequenced in a study of T cell responses to AZD1222 COVID-19 vaccine. The protocol was immunoSEQ multiplex PCR, while the TCRdb copy is restricted to in-frame clones and leaves out a portion. The sample consists of some 79,000 clones, around three quarters of them appearing once. The starting material was peripheral blood, obtained 28 days after the second AZD1222 dose. The receptors stem from an adult who received the AZD1222 COVID-19 vaccine.

CDR3 residues: CASRGEKVYGYTF. CDR3 nucleotides: TGTGCCAGCAGGGGGGAGAAAGTCTATGGCTACACCTTC. The chain combines TRBV28 with TRBJ1-2, with a possible D match to TRBD1 (5 bases). Germline V gene data show CDR1 as MDHEN and CDR2 as SYDVKM. Trimming left V 6 bases short and J 4 bases short, with 12 bases between. This CDR3 region has 13 residues.

The chain joins TRBV7-2 to TRBJ2-4; D possibly corresponds to TRBD1 (5 bases). Trimming pared 5 bases from V and 6 bases from J, leaving 8 bases between. Per germline, CDR1 SGHTA and CDR2 FQGNSA. CDR3 size: 12 residues. DNA of the CDR3: TGTGCCAGCAGCCCAGACAGAAACATTCAGTACTTC. Translation gives CASSPDRNIQYF.